This paragraph reports one T cell receptor (beta chain). This record comes from a study of OX40 agonist ivuxolimab in advanced cancers. Produced via immunoSEQ multiplex PCR; TCRdb's table is partial and in-frame only. This sample has some 95,000 clones, with around nine tenths found just once. Sequenced here: CD4+ or CD8+ T cells sorted from blood, sampled in a trial of the OX40 agonist ivuxolimab. The TCR was taken from an adult with an advanced solid tumor such as melanoma, head and neck, liver or kidney cancer.

As DNA, the CDR3 is TGTGCCAGCAGCCAAGTCCCCGGCGGCGGGTATGGCTACACCTTC. Amino acid sequence: CASSQVPGGGYGYTF. This chain connects TRBV14 to TRBJ1-2; no clear D gene. Germline V CDR1 and CDR2: SGHDN, FVKESK. V was shortened by 1 base and J by 5 bases, with 14 bases between the two germline ends. The CDR3 covers 15 residues. Drawing the rest from reference TRBV14 and TRBJ1-2, the complete variable domain is EAGVTQFPSHSVIEKGQTVTLRCDPISGHDNLYWYRRVMGKEIKFLLHFVKESKQDESGMPNNRFLAERTGGTYSTLKVQPAELEDSGVYFCASSQVPGGGYGYTFGSGTRLTVV.